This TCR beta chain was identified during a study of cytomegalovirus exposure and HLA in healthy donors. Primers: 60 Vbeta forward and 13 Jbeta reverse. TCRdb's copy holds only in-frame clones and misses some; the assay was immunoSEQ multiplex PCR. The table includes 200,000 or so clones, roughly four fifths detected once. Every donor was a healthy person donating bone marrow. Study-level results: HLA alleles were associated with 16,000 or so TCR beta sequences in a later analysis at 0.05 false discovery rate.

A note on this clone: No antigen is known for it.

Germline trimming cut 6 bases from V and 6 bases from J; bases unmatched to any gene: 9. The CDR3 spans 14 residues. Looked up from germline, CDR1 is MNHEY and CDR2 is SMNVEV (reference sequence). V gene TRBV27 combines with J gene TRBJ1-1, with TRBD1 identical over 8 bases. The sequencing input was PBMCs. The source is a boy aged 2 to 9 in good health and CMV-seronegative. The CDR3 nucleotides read TGTGCCAGCAGCCTGGACAGGGTCACCCCTGAAGCTTTCTTT. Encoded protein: CASSLDRVTPEAFF.